Shown below are 5 T cell receptor beta chains from a single sample sequenced in a study of radiotherapy plus CTLA-4 blockade in lung cancer. This table comes from immunoSEQ multiplex PCR, and its TCRdb copy is limited to in-frame clones, with some not included. Of approximately 81,000 clones listed, over 70% are singletons. Sequences were derived from peripheral blood, sampled from a patient treated with radiotherapy plus ipilimumab. All receptors come from a human donor with non-small cell lung cancer who had a partial response to radiotherapy plus ipilimumab. Some clones in this sample may be carry-over from other donors' samples.

V gene TRBV6-5 combines with J gene TRBJ1-5, with D possibly matching TRBD1 (5 bases). Germline lookup yields CDR1 MNHEY and CDR2 SVGAGI. The CDR3 has 14 residues. Trimming took 8 bases from V and 3 from J, leaving 14 bases between them. The CDR3 bases are TGTGCCAGCGTCACCCGGGGGAACAATCAGCCCCAGCATTTT. Encoded protein: CASVTRGNNQPQHF.

This sequence joins TRBV7-2 and TRBJ1-2, with a possible D match to TRBD1 (6 bases). Germline CDR1 and CDR2: SGHTA and FQGNSA. This CDR3 comprises 16 residues. Trimming shortened V by 1 base and J by 5 bases, and 17 bases separated the two germline ends. CDR3 region: CASSLVPNRDSYGYTF. CDR3 coding DNA: TGTGCCAGCAGCTTAGTCCCCAACAGGGATAGTTATGGCTACACCTTC.

The genes are TRBV5-1 and TRBJ2-1; 8 bases map to TRBD2. The V segment lost 1 base and the J segment 10 bases; nucleotides outside the gene matches: 4. Germline V gene data show CDR1 as SGHRS and CDR2 as YFSETQ. The CDR3 totals 13 residues. The CDR3 spells CASSLREGREQFF. The CDR3 nucleotides are TGCGCCAGCAGCTTGCGGGAGGGCCGGGAGCAGTTCTTC.

V usage is TRBV19 and J usage is TRBJ2-7, with a tentative D call TRBD1 (5 bases). CDR1 and CDR2 from the germline V gene are LNHDA and SQIVND (reference sequence). The CDR3 runs 13 residues. V lost 5 bases and J 3 bases, leaving 11 bases between the germline ends. CDR3 protein: CASSPGWGYEQYF. Written as DNA, the CDR3 is TGTGCCAGTAGTCCAGGGTGGGGCTACGAGCAGTACTTC. Supplemented by reference TRBV19 and TRBJ2-7, the full variable domain reads DGGITQSPKYLFRKEGQNVTLSCEQNLNHDAMYWYRQDPGQGLRLIYYSQIVNDFQKGDIAEGYSVSREKKESFPLTVTSAQKNPTAFYLCASSPGWGYEQYFGPGTRLTVT.

The chain joins TRBV15 to TRBJ1-2; 7 bases agree with TRBD1. With 1 base clipped from V and 5 bases from J, the junction kept 7 bases outside the gene matches. CDR3 length equals 15 residues. Per the germline V gene, CDR1 is LNHNV and CDR2 is YYDKDF (reference sequence). The DNA for the CDR3 is TGTGCCACCAGCAGAGGGCCGGGACAGTTTTATGGCTACACCTTC. Translation gives CATSRGPGQFYGYTF.